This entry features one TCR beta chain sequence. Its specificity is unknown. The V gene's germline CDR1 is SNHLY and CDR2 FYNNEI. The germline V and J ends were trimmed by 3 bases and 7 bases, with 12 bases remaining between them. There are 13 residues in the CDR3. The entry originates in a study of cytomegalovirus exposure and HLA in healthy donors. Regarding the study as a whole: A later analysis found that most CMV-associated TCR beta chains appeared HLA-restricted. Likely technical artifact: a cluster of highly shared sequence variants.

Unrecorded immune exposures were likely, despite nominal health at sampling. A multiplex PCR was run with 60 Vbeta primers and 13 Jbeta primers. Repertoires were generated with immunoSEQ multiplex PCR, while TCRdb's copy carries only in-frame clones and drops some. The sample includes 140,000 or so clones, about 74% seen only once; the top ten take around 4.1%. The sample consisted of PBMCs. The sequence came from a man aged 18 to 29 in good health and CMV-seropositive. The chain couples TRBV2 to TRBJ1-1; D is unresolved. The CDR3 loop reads CASSEEGVGEAFF. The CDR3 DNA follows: TGTGCCAGCAGTGAGGAGGGAGTAGGTGAAGCTTTCTTT.